These 25 T cell receptor beta chains came from one sample sequenced in a study of T cells in Graves' hyperthyroidism and ophthalmopathy. TCR beta CDR3 sequences were amplified from RNA transcripts. HTBI primers were used for first-round RT-PCR of the TCR CDR3. From the multiplex PCR reads, TCRdb called clonotypes with MiXCR, one entry per CDR3 protein. The table lists hundreds of thousands of distinct CDR3 sequences, roughly 14% of them singletons. The sample was blood. These receptors were obtained from a man aged 18 to 30 with Graves' ophthalmopathy.

This clonotype was counted at least ten times. The chain has TRBV30 and TRBJ2-3, with 8 bases fitting TRBD1. CDR1 is GTSNPN and CDR2 is SVGIG in the germline V gene (reference sequence). This CDR3 has 17 residues. The V and J ends lost 4 bases and 6 bases, in that order; junction bases with no gene match: 18. The DNA for the CDR3 is TGTGCCTGGACTCGCCAGGGGGCAAGGCTACGGGGGGATACGCAGTATTTT. This encodes CAWTRQGARLRGDTQYF.

This clonotype came up many times. The chain is built from TRBV12-3 or TRBV12-4 and TRBJ2-3; D is perhaps TRBD2 (5 bases). Trimming cost V 5 bases and J 2 bases, with 14 bases left between them. The CDR3 is 15 residues long. The CDR3 region has the DNA TGTGCCAGCAGTCGCCAACCTAGCACCACAGATACGCAGTATTTT. It yields the protein CASSRQPSTTDTQYF.

This clonotype has ten or more counts. The chain uses TRBV27 and TRBJ2-1, with D perhaps TRBD2 (5 bases). The V end was cut by 2 bases, the J end by 1 base, with 12 bases between. The CDR3 is made up of 16 amino acids. Germline lookup yields CDR1 MNHEY and CDR2 SMNVEV (reference sequence). CDR3 sequence reads: CASSLKAGGSYNEQFF. The CDR3 region has the DNA TGTGCCAGCAGTTTAAAAGCCGGAGGTTCCTACAATGAGCAGTTCTTC.

On this clonotype: A read error is possible here, since a much larger clone lies one base away. The chain combines TRBV19 with TRBJ2-7; 9 bases agree with TRBD1. Germline V gene sequence: CDR1 LNHDA, CDR2 SQIVND (reference sequence). Trimming removed 8 bases from V and 9 bases from J; junction bases left unmatched: 14. The CDR3 runs to 14 residues. CDR3 DNA sequence: TGTGCCAGTGGTACCCTGGACAGGGGAAAGGGGCAGTACTTC. Amino acids: CASGTLDRGKGQYF.

This rearrangement joins TRBV11-2 to TRBJ2-7; D is possibly TRBD1 (5 bases). CDR3 length: 15 residues. Germline V gene lookup returns CDR1 SGHAT and CDR2 FQNNGV. Trimming left V 5 bases short and J 0 bases short, with 14 bases between. The chain's CDR3 is CASSLDGHYSYEQYF. The CDR3 region has the DNA TGTGCCAGCAGCCTGGACGGACACTACTCCTACGAGCAGTACTTC.

In this sample, this clonotype turned up many times. This chain joins TRBV5-1 and TRBJ2-1, with a weak D call TRBD2 (6 bases). CDR3 length equals 14 residues. CDR1 is SGHRS and CDR2 is YFSETQ in the germline V gene. Trimming shortened V by 2 bases and J by 7 bases, and 13 bases separated the two germline ends. CDR3 DNA: TGCGCCAGCAGCTTAATGCGGGACTCTAATGAGCAGTTCTTC. Protein: CASSLMRDSNEQFF.

This clonotype was picked up many times. The genes are TRBV27 and TRBJ2-7; perhaps TRBD1 as D (6 bases). This CDR3 has 15 residues. V was pared by 5 bases and J by 3 bases, with 17 bases between. CDR1 is MNHEY and CDR2 is SMNVEV in the germline V gene (reference sequence). CDR3 nucleotide sequence: TGTGCCAGCAGTCAAGGCGCCAGGGGAAACTACGAGCAGTACTTC. Residues: CASSQGARGNYEQYF.

This clonotype was found many times. This chain links TRBV29-1 with TRBJ2-2; unclear D gene. Germline V CDR1 and CDR2: SQVTM, ANQGSEA. This CDR3 has 12 amino acids. Trimming cost V 1 base and J 6 bases, with 6 bases left between them. The CDR3 region has the DNA TGCAGCGTTGAAGCGAGGTCCGGGGAGCTGTTTTTT. It translates to CSVEARSGELFF.

The rearrangement uses TRBV4-1 and TRBJ2-3, with 10 bases that match TRBD2. V gave up 0 bases and J gave up 4 bases; unmatched junction bases: 4. This CDR3 is built from 16 residues. The germline CDR1 and CDR2 sequences are MGHRA and YSYEKL. The CDR3 region is CASSQDIAGGADTQYF. The DNA for the CDR3 is TGCGCCAGCAGCCAAGATATAGCGGGAGGAGCAGATACGCAGTATTTT.

This clonotype was detected ten times or more. CDR3 nucleotide sequence: TGCGCCAGCAGCTTTTCGGGTGTGGGACAGCAAAAAGAGACTAACTGGCATGGCTACACCTTC. It yields the protein CASSFSGVGQQKETNWHGYTF. This chain uses TRBV5-1 with TRBJ1-2, with 7 bases aligning to TRBD1. The J segment lost 6 bases and the V segment lost 2 bases, leaving 28 bases of the junction unmatched. Germline assignment: CDR1 SGHRS and CDR2 YFSETQ. The CDR3 has 21 amino acids. The full variable domain, rest sourced from reference TRBV5-1 and TRBJ1-2, is KAGVTQTPRYLIKTRGQQVTLSCSPISGHRSVSWYQQTPGQGLQFLFEYFSETQRNKGNFPGRFSGRQFSNSRSEMNVSTLELGDSALYLCASSFSGVGQQKETNWHGYTFGSGTRLTVV.

CDR3 in amino acids: CASSYGGQGNYGYTF. The CDR3, as DNA: TGTGCCAGCAGTTACGGGGGACAGGGTAACTATGGCTACACCTTC. The chain carries TRBV6-9 and TRBJ1-2; TRBD1 matches at 9 bases. This CDR3 contains 15 residues. Germline V CDR1 and CDR2: MNHGY, SVAAGI. Trimming removed 3 bases from V and 1 base from J; junction bases left unmatched: 3.

This clonotype was found many times. The chain couples TRBV10-3 to TRBJ2-1, with TRBD2 identical over 7 bases. CDR1 ENHRY and CDR2 SYGVKD come from the germline V gene. The length of the CDR3 is 14 residues. V shed 5 bases, J shed 0 bases, and the junction held 1 base outside the gene matches. The CDR3 spells CAISTSDSYNEQFF. Written as DNA, the CDR3 is TGTGCCATCAGTACTAGCGACTCCTACAATGAGCAGTTCTTC.

This clonotype was seen many times. The gene calls are TRBV6-1 and TRBJ2-5; TRBD2 aligns across 12 bases. After removal of 7 bases from V and 7 bases from J, the junction contained 19 bases not matched to a gene. Per the germline V gene, CDR1 is MNHNS and CDR2 is SASEGT. This CDR3 contains 18 residues. The CDR3 sequence: CASTPKGSSGGARGTQYF. For the CDR3, the DNA is TGTGCCAGCACTCCAAAGGGGTCTAGCGGGGGGGCCCGGGGGACCCAGTACTTC.

This clonotype was observed many times. The chain has TRBV13 and TRBJ2-1; 7 bases align to TRBD2. This CDR3 has 14 amino acids. With V trimmed by 4 bases and J by 7 bases, 7 bases remained unmatched. Germline CDR1 PRHDT, CDR2 FYEKMQ (reference sequence). The CDR3 coding sequence is TGTGCCAGCAGCTCCGGGGGGAGCGGGAATGAGCAGTTCTTC. Amino acids: CASSSGGSGNEQFF.

This clonotype was counted at least ten times. This chain links TRBV6-2 or TRBV6-3 with TRBJ2-1; 12 bases fit TRBD2. This CDR3 has 19 amino acids. Germline lookup yields CDR1 MNHEY and CDR2 SVGEGT. With V trimmed by 0 bases and J by 7 bases, 13 bases remained unmatched. This chain's CDR3 is CASSYSRLAGGHNRNEQFF. The CDR3 coding sequence is TGTGCCAGCAGTTACTCGAGGCTAGCGGGAGGGCATAATAGGAATGAGCAGTTCTTC.

This clonotype was seen many times. This sequence joins TRBV18 and TRBJ1-1; 7 bases agree with TRBD1. The CDR3 contains 16 residues. V lost 0 bases and J lost 6; bases outside the gene matches: 10. Germline V gene sequence: CDR1 KGHSH, CDR2 LQKENI. The CDR3 bases are TGTGCCAGCTCACCACCAGGGACAGCAAGAAAATCTGAAGCTTTCTTT. It codes for CASSPPGTARKSEAFF.

There are a few counts of this clonotype. With a much larger clone just one base away, this may be a read error. The CDR3 does not close with the conserved phenylalanine or tryptophan, likely indicating a read error. V and J are TRBV3-1 and TRBJ1-2; the match to TRBD1 covers 9 bases. V shed 5 bases, J shed 8 bases, and the junction held 6 bases outside the gene matches. Germline V gene sequence: CDR1 LGHDT, CDR2 YNNKEL (reference sequence). The CDR3 is made up of 13 amino acids. The CDR3 is CASSRQGEQGYTL. The CDR3 DNA follows: TGTGCCAGCAGCAGACAGGGGGAGCAGGGCTACACCCTC.

This clonotype has just a few counts. J is TRBJ2-2 and V is TRBV15; 7 bases align to TRBD2. The germline V gene has CDR1 LNHNV and CDR2 YYDKDF (reference sequence). V was pared by 2 bases and J by 5 bases, with 20 bases of the junction left unmatched. This CDR3 has 20 residues. CDR3 DNA: TGTGCCACCAGCAGAACCGGCCTCTTGGTACTAGCGATGGATACCGGGGAGCTGTTTTTT. It encodes CATSRTGLLVLAMDTGELFF.

This clonotype was recorded at least ten times. At one end, the junction sequence differs from germline, possibly due to a read error. The V call is TRBV5-1, the J call TRBJ2-7, with 8 nucleotides matching TRBD2. In germline, CDR1 is SGHRS, CDR2 YFSETQ. The CDR3 is 14 residues long. The CDR3 spells CASSLGGLAYEQYF. The CDR3 region has the DNA TGTGCCAGCAGTTTAGGGGGACTAGCCTACGAGCAGTACTTC.

This clonotype was seen only a few times. This chain connects TRBV5-1 to TRBJ1-6; perhaps TRBD1 as D (5 bases). V was clipped by 3 bases and J by 5 bases, with 15 bases between them. Germline V gene data show CDR1 as SGHRS and CDR2 as YFSETQ. The CDR3 has 16 amino acids. CDR3 region: CASSSGTGKNNSPLHF. The CDR3 bases are TGCGCCAGCAGCTCCGGGACGGGAAAGAATAATTCACCCCTCCACTTT.

This rearrangement joins TRBV4-1 to TRBJ2-7; possible D gene TRBD2, 5 bases. The CDR3 has 17 residues. V lost 4 bases and J lost 0, with 19 bases in between. Per germline, CDR1 MGHRA and CDR2 YSYEKL. The CDR3 DNA reads TGCGCCAGCAGCCGAGCCCATGGCGGGCAAAACTCCTACGAGCAGTACTTC. It translates to CASSRAHGGQNSYEQYF.

This clonotype was seen only once. This may be a read error, as it is one base from a much larger clone. The J gene is TRBJ1-5, the V gene TRBV19; D possibly corresponds to TRBD1 (6 bases). Germline V gene lookup returns CDR1 LNHDA and CDR2 SQIVND (reference sequence). The CDR3 spans 14 residues. Trimming took off 7 bases at V and 3 bases at J, with 13 bases between the two ends. As DNA, the CDR3 is TGTGCCAGTACCTGGACAGTCATCAATCAGCCCCAGCATTTT. Amino acid sequence: CASTWTVINQPQHF.

The chain recombines TRBV19 with TRBJ2-3; D is unresolved. The CDR3 sequence is 15 residues long. Germline assignment: CDR1 LNHDA and CDR2 SQIVND (reference sequence). V lost 3 bases to trimming and J lost 0 bases, with 10 bases between them. The CDR3 nucleotides are TGTGCCAGTAGTATCGGTGCATTTAGCACAGATACGCAGTATTTT. Encoded protein: CASSIGAFSTDTQYF.

This clonotype was seen only a few times. This may arise from a read error, as a much more abundant clone is one base away. The chain is built from TRBV6-9 and TRBJ1-1, with 9 positions matching TRBD1. The CDR3 is 13 amino acids. CDR1 and CDR2 from the germline V gene are MNHGY and SVAAGI. The J segment lost 3 bases and the V segment lost 4 bases, leaving 0 bases of the junction unmatched. The CDR3 sequence: CASSWTGDTEAFF. Written as DNA, the CDR3 is TGTGCCAGCAGTTGGACAGGGGACACTGAAGCTTTCTTT.

This clonotype was found many times. The V gene is TRBV12-3 or TRBV12-4, the J gene TRBJ1-2, with D maybe TRBD1 (5 bases). The V end lost 6 bases, the J end lost 4 bases, and 24 bases lay between the germline ends. This CDR3 is built from 17 residues. The CDR3 protein is CASSLGLQVLSPYGYTF. CDR3 DNA sequence: TGTGCCAGCAGCCTGGGGTTACAGGTCCTATCACCCTATGGCTACACCTTC.